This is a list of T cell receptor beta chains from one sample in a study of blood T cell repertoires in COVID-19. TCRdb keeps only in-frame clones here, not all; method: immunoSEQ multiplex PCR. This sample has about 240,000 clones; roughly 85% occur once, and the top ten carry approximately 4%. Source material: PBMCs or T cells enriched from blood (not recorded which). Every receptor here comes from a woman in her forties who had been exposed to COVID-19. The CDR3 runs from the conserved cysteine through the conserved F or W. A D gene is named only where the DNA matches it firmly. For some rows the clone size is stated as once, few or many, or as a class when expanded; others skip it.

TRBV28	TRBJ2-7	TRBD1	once	TGTGCCAGCGTAGGGACAGGGAACTCCTACGAGCAGTACTTC	CASVGTGNSYEQYF
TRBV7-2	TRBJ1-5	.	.	TGTGCCAGCAGCTTACTCGGCAGGGTCGATCAGCCCCAGCATTTT	CASSLLGRVDQPQHF
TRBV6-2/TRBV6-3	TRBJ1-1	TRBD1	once	TGTGCCAGCAGTTACGATCGGACAGGGGATACTGAAGCTTTCTTT	CASSYDRTGDTEAFF
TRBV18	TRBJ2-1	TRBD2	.	TGTGCCAGCTCACCGTTCCGGGCCGGGACTAGCGGGGGGCTGAATGAGCAGTTCTTC	CASSPFRAGTSGGLNEQFF
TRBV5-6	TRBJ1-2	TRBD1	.	TGTGCCAGCAGCCATTTAAGGGACAGGCAATGGCCTGGGGGCTACACCTTC	CASSHLRDRQWPGGYTF
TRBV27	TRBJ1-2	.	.	TGTGCCAGCAGTCCTTTGACAGGCAATGGCTACACCTTC	CASSPLTGNGYTF
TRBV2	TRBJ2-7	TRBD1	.	TGTGCCAGCAGTGTGGACAGGGAGGTAAAGTTC	CASSVDREVKF
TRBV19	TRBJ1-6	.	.	TGTGCCAGTAGTATAGAAGGTTCAGGGGACGGCCATAATTCACCCCTCCACTTT	CASSIEGSGDGHNSPLHF
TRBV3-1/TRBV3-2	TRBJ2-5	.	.	TGTGCCAGCAGCCAAGATTTAGGACAGGGAGGGGAGACCCAGTACTTC	CASSQDLGQGGETQYF
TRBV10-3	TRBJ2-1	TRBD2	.	TGTGCCATCAGTACTCAGCGGGGGTCCTACAATGAGCAGTTCTTC	CAISTQRGSYNEQFF